The clone carrying this T cell receptor beta chain was counted only a few times. Its target is not known. This CDR3 comprises 17 residues. V lost 2 bases and J lost 0, with 14 bases in between. CDR1 is LGHNA, CDR2 YSLEER, per germline. These data originate in a study of glioma-infiltrating T cells. Study background: Blood libraries targeted about 4.5- to 11-fold coverage of about a million T cells. Study-wide points: A blood CDR3 motif signature was depleted in highly divergent patients.

Using RNA template, CDR3s of TCR alpha and beta were amplified with iRepertoire arm-PCR. Tissue mRNA or PBMC total RNA, about 95-450 ng, went into one-step reverse transcription and amplification. MiXCR was run by TCRdb on the multiplex PCR reads, yielding one entry per CDR3 protein. The sample has 400,000 or so distinct CDR3 sequences; about two fifths are singletons. Material for sequencing was glioma tissue, nonneoplastic brain tissue, or PBMCs (not recorded which). The TCR originated in a human donor with low-grade glioma or glioblastoma, undergoing nonglioma brain surgery, or in good health (not recorded which). V and J are TRBV4-3 and TRBJ1-3; no definite D call. The CDR3 DNA is TGCGCCAGCAGCCAAAGCACAGTACAGTACTCTGGAAACACCATATATTTT. Translation gives CASSQSTVQYSGNTIYF.